A single sample is the source of the 10 T cell receptor beta chains below, sequenced in a study of T cell responses to AZD1222 COVID-19 vaccine. Profiling relied on immunoSEQ multiplex PCR, and the TCRdb table lists in-frame clones only, not all of them. The sample holds 150,000 or so clones, about nine tenths seen once. Sequencing used peripheral blood, obtained on day 0 of AZD1222 vaccination. Source of these receptors: an adult in good health.

The rearrangement links TRBV5-3 to TRBJ1-4; 7 nucleotides match TRBD1. TRBV5-3 is sorted into the ORF group, with uncertain function. After removal of 6 bases from V and 8 bases from J, the junction contained 19 bases not matched to a gene. The CDR3 has 17 residues. In DNA form, the CDR3 reads TGTGCCAGAACCTACTCCCGCCGGGACAGCAAGCAGGAAAAACTGTTTTTT. Its protein is CARTYSRRDSKQEKLFF.

The J gene is TRBJ1-5, the V gene TRBV2; D may be TRBD1 (5 bases). Germline V gene data show CDR1 as SNHLY and CDR2 as FYNNEI. The ends were cut back, 7 bases at V and 7 bases at J, with 17 bases in the middle. The CDR3 totals 14 residues. The CDR3 DNA reads TGTGCCAGCATGGGGGGGGGTGTCCCCCAGCCCCAGCATTTT. As protein: CASMGGGVPQPQHF.

This chain uses TRBV3-1 (or the pseudogene TRBV3-2) with TRBJ1-2, with a tentative D call TRBD1 (5 bases). Germline assignment: CDR1 LGHDT and CDR2 YNNKEL (reference sequence). This CDR3 is built from 12 residues. V was shortened by 0 bases and J by 8 bases, with 7 bases between the two germline ends. CDR3 residues: CASSQETAGYTF. The CDR3 DNA reads as TGTGCCAGCAGCCAAGAGACAGCCGGCTACACCTTC.

The chain employs TRBV5-4 and TRBJ2-2, with D uncertain. The CDR3 runs 15 residues. Germline V gene sequence: CDR1 SGHNT, CDR2 YYREEE (reference sequence). Trimming pared 4 bases from V and 5 bases from J, leaving 15 bases between. The CDR3 spells CASSQKKGRTGELFF. CDR3 bases: TGTGCCAGCAGCCAGAAAAAAGGCAGGACCGGGGAGCTGTTTTTT.

The chain joins TRBV19 to TRBJ2-3, with 9 nucleotides matching TRBD2. The CDR3 sequence is 15 residues long. CDR1 is LNHDA and CDR2 is SQIVND in the germline V gene (reference sequence). V lost 5 bases, J lost 5 bases, and 8 bases stayed unmatched. CDR3 nucleotide sequence: TGTGCCAGTAGTCTTGGGCGGGGGGGCCGAGATACGCAGTATTTT. Translated, it gives CASSLGRGGRDTQYF.

As to this clone: A junction end diverges from the germline sequence, so it may reflect a read error. The chain recombines TRBV9 with TRBJ2-7; tentatively, D is TRBD1 (6 bases). There are 15 residues in the CDR3. Germline lookup yields CDR1 SGDLS and CDR2 YYNGEE. The CDR3: CASSLSPRGSDEQYF. CDR3 nucleotides: TGTGCCAGCAGCCTATCCCCCAGGGGCTCCGACGAGCAGTACTTC.

The chain recombines TRBV3-1 (or the pseudogene TRBV3-2) with TRBJ1-4; TRBD1 might be the D (6 bases). CDR1 and CDR2 (germline): LGHDT, YNNKEL (reference sequence). Trimming removed 4 bases from V and 0 bases from J, with 9 bases in between. CDR3 length: 15 amino acids. This chain's CDR3 is CASSPWTATNEKLFF. The CDR3 DNA reads as TGTGCCAGCAGCCCTTGGACAGCAACTAATGAAAAACTGTTTTTT.

The rearrangement links TRBV20-1 to TRBJ1-2; D perhaps matches TRBD1 (5 bases). Trimming removed 3 bases from V and 5 bases from J, with 16 bases in between. Germline values: CDR1 DFQATT, CDR2 SNEGSKA (reference sequence). The CDR3 length is 14 residues. CDR3 DNA: TGCAGTGCTAGTAAGGCAGGGAGGGTTTATGGCTACACCTTC. Protein: CSASKAGRVYGYTF.

The V gene is TRBV6-5, the J gene TRBJ1-2, with D tentatively TRBD1 (5 bases). CDR3 size: 14 residues. Trimming took off 2 bases at V and 3 bases at J, with 10 bases between the two ends. CDR1 MNHEY and CDR2 SVGAGI come from the germline V gene. The CDR3 here is CASSYGRGDYGYTF. CDR3 nucleotide sequence: TGTGCCAGCAGTTACGGTAGGGGAGACTATGGCTACACCTTC.

The chain carries TRBV9 and TRBJ2-7; no definite D call. The CDR3 sequence is 16 residues long. Trimming removed 0 bases from V and 2 bases from J, with 15 bases in between. Germline assignment: CDR1 SGDLS and CDR2 YYNGEE. The CDR3 nucleotides are TGTGCCAGCAGCGTAGTAAAACCTCCCCGGGCCTACGAGCAGTACTTC. Its protein product is CASSVVKPPRAYEQYF.